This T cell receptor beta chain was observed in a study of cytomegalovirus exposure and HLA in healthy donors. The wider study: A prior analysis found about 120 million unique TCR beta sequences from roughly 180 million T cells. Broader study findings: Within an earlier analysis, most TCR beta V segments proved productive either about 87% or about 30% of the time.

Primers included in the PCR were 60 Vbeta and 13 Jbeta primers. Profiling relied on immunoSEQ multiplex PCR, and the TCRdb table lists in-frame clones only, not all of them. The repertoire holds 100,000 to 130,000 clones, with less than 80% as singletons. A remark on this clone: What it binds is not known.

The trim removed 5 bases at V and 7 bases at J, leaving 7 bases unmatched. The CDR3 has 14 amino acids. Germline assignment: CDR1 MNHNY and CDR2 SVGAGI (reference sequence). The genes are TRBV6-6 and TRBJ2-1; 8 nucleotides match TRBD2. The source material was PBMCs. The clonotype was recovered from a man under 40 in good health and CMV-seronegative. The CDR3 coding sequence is TGTGCCAGCAGTCGCCGGGAGGGCGGTAATGAGCAGTTCTTC. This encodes CASSRREGGNEQFF.